Reported below is one T cell receptor beta chain. Authors' methods: How many nucleated cells were present was estimated from reference gene primer amplification. Assay used: immunoSEQ multiplex PCR; TCRdb lists only in-frame clones, some missing. The V and J calls and clone size were taken over from that table, and D and trimming were inferred from the DNA. The table has more than 95,000 clones, 85% seen once; the top ten hold 25% to 30%. This sample stems from a study of blood T cell repertoires in COVID-19. The wider study: Acute-phase and convalescent COVID-19 samples originated in the United States, Italy and Spain. The cDNA or gDNA used as material had been derived from T cells, B-cell-depleted T cells, or PBMCs.

J gave up 5 bases and V 0 bases, and 5 bases lay outside the gene matches. Germline loops: CDR1 KGHDR, CDR2 SFDVKD. The CDR3 length is 16 residues. The sequence derives from a woman older than 75 with acute or convalescent COVID-19. Sequences were obtained from peripheral blood. The chain employs TRBV24-1 and TRBJ1-2; 10 bases are shared with TRBD1. The CDR3 loop reads CATSDLSDRGVYGYTF. The CDR3 region has the DNA TGTGCCACCAGTGATTTGTCGGACAGGGGGGTATATGGCTACACCTTC.